Listed below are T cell receptor beta chains from one sample, sequenced in a study of Tregs in tolerant kidney transplant recipients. Their cognate antigens are unknown. Assay: immunoSEQ multiplex PCR; the TCRdb copy retains only in-frame clones and omits some. The data show 30,000 or so clones, 70% to 85% seen once. Sequences were obtained from Tregs from blood cultured with allogeneic cells. These receptors came from a human donor in good health. The CDR3 runs from the conserved cysteine through the conserved F or W. A D gene is named only where the DNA matches it firmly. Some rows have no size entry. The others give once, few or many, or a class for an expanded clone.

cdr3_aa cdr3_nt d_call v_call clone_size j_call
CASTPGWGQFSGNTIYF TGTGCCAGCACCCCCGGATGGGGACAGTTCTCTGGAAACACCATATATTTT TRBD1 TRBV5-5 NA TRBJ1-3
CASSSLSARLTQYF TGTGCCAGCAGCTCTCTCTCCGCCCGTCTTACGCAGTATTTT NA TRBV11-3 NA TRBJ2-3
CASSTRGSETQYF TGTGCCAGTAGTACCAGGGGGTCAGAGACCCAGTACTTC TRBD1 TRBV19 few TRBJ2-5
CASSYTGQLYEQYF TGTGCCAGCAGTTACACGGGACAGCTCTACGAGCAGTACTTC TRBD1 TRBV6-5 NA TRBJ2-7
CASSPIAGYEQYF TGTGCCAGCAGCCCAATCGCGGGTTACGAGCAGTACTTC NA TRBV7-9 NA TRBJ2-7
CASSEWGTGASTDTQYF TGTGCCAGCAGTGAATGGGGGACAGGTGCTAGCACAGATACGCAGTATTTT TRBD1 TRBV25-1 NA TRBJ2-3
CASSTSGVGARQPQHF TGTGCCAGCAGCACATCCGGGGTGGGGGCTCGGCAGCCCCAGCATTTT NA TRBV7-2 NA TRBJ1-5
CASSPPDRPWEQYF TGTGCCAGCTCACCACCGGACAGGCCTTGGGAGCAGTACTTC TRBD1 TRBV18 few TRBJ2-7
CASSRGYTDTQYF TGTGCCAGCAGTAGGGGGTACACAGATACGCAGTATTTT NA TRBV6-6 NA TRBJ2-3
CASDRVPPGNTIYF TGTGCCAGCGACAGGGTTCCGCCTGGAAACACCATATATTTT TRBD1 TRBV7-9 few TRBJ1-3
CASSKRRQGEWNTIYF TGTGCCAGCAGCAAAAGGAGACAGGGAGAGTGGAACACCATATATTTT TRBD1 TRBV7-9 NA TRBJ1-3
CASSLRRRGASTDTQYF TGCGCCAGCAGCTTGAGAAGACGGGGGGCTAGCACAGATACGCAGTATTTT NA TRBV5-1 few TRBJ2-3
CASSFAAEQYF TGTGCCAGCAGTTTCGCGGCCGAGCAGTACTTC NA TRBV6-5 NA TRBJ2-7
CASSGQHPTGELFF TGTGCCAGCAGCGGGCAACACCCCACCGGGGAGCTGTTTTTT NA TRBV9 once TRBJ2-2
CASSLIQGGNYGYTF TGTGCCAGCAGCTTGATACAAGGGGGTAACTATGGCTACACCTTC NA TRBV5-5 NA TRBJ1-2
CASSLESGQPQHF TGTGCCAGCAGCTTAGAGTCGGGTCAGCCCCAGCATTTT NA TRBV7-9 NA TRBJ1-5
CASSQSTGYRHNEQFF TGTGCCAGCAGCCAGTCGACAGGGTATAGGCACAATGAGCAGTTCTTC TRBD1 TRBV4-2 NA TRBJ2-1
CASNPDGGEPQHF TGTGCCAGCAACCCGGACGGGGGGGAGCCCCAGCATTTT NA TRBV2 medium-sized TRBJ1-5
CASSLSRLRGYEQYF TGTGCCAGCAGTTTATCCCGGCTCAGGGGCTACGAGCAGTACTTC NA TRBV27 NA TRBJ2-7
CASRGTSGRNEQYF TGTGCCAGCAGGGGGACTAGCGGGAGGAACGAGCAGTACTTC TRBD2 TRBV6-5 NA TRBJ2-7
CASSADLGSYNEQFF TGTGCCAGCAGCGCGGACTTAGGCTCCTACAATGAGCAGTTCTTC NA TRBV5-5 NA TRBJ2-1
CASSSLLAGGLEEQFF TGTGCCAGCAGCTCCCTTTTAGCGGGAGGGCTGGAGGAGCAGTTCTTC TRBD2 TRBV11-1 NA TRBJ2-1
CASSEASGVRNEQFF TGTGCCAGCAGTGAGGCTAGCGGGGTTCGCAATGAGCAGTTCTTC TRBD2 TRBV2 NA TRBJ2-1
CAWTLGFGDSPLHF TGTGCCTGGACCCTCGGGTTTGGGGATTCACCCCTCCACTTT NA TRBV30 NA TRBJ1-6
CASSQGLARQETQYF TGTGCCAGCAGCCAGGGACTAGCAAGACAAGAGACCCAGTACTTC TRBD2 TRBV5-5 NA TRBJ2-5
CASSPGTSGRTQETQYF TGTGCCAGCAGCCCCGGGACTAGCGGGAGAACACAAGAGACCCAGTACTTC TRBD2 TRBV5-8 NA TRBJ2-5
CASSQVMGTYEQYF TGTGCCAGCAGCCAAGTTATGGGGACCTACGAGCAGTACTTC NA TRBV4-2 NA TRBJ2-7
CASYGGYNSPLHF TGTGCCAGCTACGGGGGGTATAATTCACCCCTCCACTTT NA TRBV2 once TRBJ1-6
CASSVGPFGYTF TGTGCCAGCAGCGTAGGCCCTTTTGGCTACACCTTC NA TRBV9 once TRBJ1-2
CASRRVTGELFF TGTGCCAGTAGACGGGTGACCGGGGAGCTGTTTTTT NA TRBV19 NA TRBJ2-2
CASQTSGGSDTQYF TGTGCCAGCCAGACTAGCGGGGGATCTGATACGCAGTATTTT TRBD2 TRBV7-9 once TRBJ2-3
CASSPYFRDPRDNEQFF TGTGCCAGCTCACCATATTTCCGGGACCCGCGCGACAATGAGCAGTTCTTC NA TRBV18 NA TRBJ2-1
CASGRGEGTNQPQHF TGTGCTAGTGGTCGGGGGGAGGGCACCAATCAGCCCCAGCATTTT NA TRBV12-5 NA TRBJ1-5
CASDRGIRPYEQYF TGTGCTAGCGACAGGGGGATAAGACCCTACGAGCAGTACTTC TRBD1 TRBV12-5 NA TRBJ2-7
CATSADRRAYNEQFF TGTGCCACCAGCGCAGACAGGAGAGCCTACAATGAGCAGTTCTTC NA TRBV15 NA TRBJ2-1
CASSRYGTEAFF TGTGCCAGCAGCCGTTATGGGACCGAAGCTTTCTTT NA TRBV7-9 NA TRBJ1-1
CASHRAGPWGYTF TGCGCCAGCCATCGGGCAGGCCCGTGGGGCTACACCTTC NA TRBV5-1 NA TRBJ1-2
CASQTGGREKLFF TGTGCCAGCCAAACAGGGGGGCGCGAAAAACTGTTTTTT TRBD1 TRBV28 NA TRBJ1-4
CASSLGGTSTDTQYF TGTGCCAGCAGCTTAGGCGGGACTAGCACAGATACGCAGTATTTT NA TRBV7-2 NA TRBJ2-3
CASSVGPGTGSFHTYEQYF TGTGCCAGCAGCGTAGGTCCTGGGACAGGGTCTTTCCACACCTACGAGCAGTACTTC TRBD1 TRBV9 NA TRBJ2-7
CASSLEQAVTQYF TGTGCCAGCAGCTTGGAACAGGCGGTGACCCAGTACTTC NA TRBV11-2 NA TRBJ2-5
CASSVWDRGLEQYF TGTGCCAGCAGCGTATGGGACAGGGGGCTCGAGCAGTACTTC TRBD1 TRBV9 NA TRBJ2-7
CATSSVGQGGNQPQHF TGTGCCACCAGCAGTGTCGGGCAAGGGGGCAATCAGCCCCAGCATTTT NA TRBV15 NA TRBJ1-5
CASSTGTSTVTKTQYF TGTGCCAGCAGCACCGGGACTAGCACAGTTACTAAGACCCAGTACTTC TRBD2 TRBV7-9 once TRBJ2-5
CASSPRTGSSYNEQFF TGTGCCAGCAGCCCACGAACAGGGAGCTCCTACAATGAGCAGTTCTTC NA TRBV5-6 NA TRBJ2-1
CASSLYEQNSPLHF TGTGCCAGCAGCTTATACGAACAGAATTCACCCCTCCACTTT NA TRBV11-2 NA TRBJ1-6
CASSFGQLPEQFF TGTGCCAGCAGCTTTGGACAGTTACCTGAGCAGTTCTTC NA TRBV7-2 NA TRBJ2-1
CASSPGFSTDTQYF TGTGCCAGCTCACCCGGGTTTAGCACAGATACGCAGTATTTT NA TRBV18 NA TRBJ2-3
CASSLRGAVYNEQFF TGTGCCAGCAGCTTAAGGGGGGCAGTCTACAATGAGCAGTTCTTC NA TRBV7-9 NA TRBJ2-1
CASSFGGSMTGELFF TGTGCCAGCAGCTTTGGGGGATCTATGACCGGGGAGCTGTTTTTT NA TRBV7-2 NA TRBJ2-2
CASSGIRGRSNYGYTF TGTGCCAGCAGTGGCATAAGGGGGCGGTCTAACTATGGCTACACCTTC TRBD1 TRBV25-1 NA TRBJ1-2
CASSLGLAEGTDTQYF TGTGCCAGCAGTTTGGGACTAGCGGAGGGCACAGATACGCAGTATTTT TRBD2 TRBV6-5 NA TRBJ2-3
CASSFVGNTIYF TGTGCCAGCAGCTTTGTTGGAAACACCATATATTTT NA TRBV7-2 NA TRBJ1-3
CASSRQETGELFF TGTGCCAGCTCACGACAGGAGACCGGGGAGCTGTTTTTT NA TRBV18 NA TRBJ2-2
CAIRGTSARRSEQYF TGTGCCATCCGTGGGACTAGCGCCCGTCGAAGCGAGCAGTACTTC TRBD2 TRBV6-1 NA TRBJ2-7
CASSDPSSGEHTGELFF TGCGCCAGCAGCGACCCCAGTAGCGGGGAACACACCGGGGAGCTGTTTTTT TRBD2 TRBV5-1 NA TRBJ2-2
CASSYSMAGTDTQYF TGTGCCAGCAGTTACTCGATGGCGGGGACAGATACGCAGTATTTT NA TRBV6-5 NA TRBJ2-3
CASRADGNTEAFF TGTGCCAGCAGGGCGGACGGGAACACTGAAGCTTTCTTT NA TRBV6-6 NA TRBJ1-1
CASSLAPSRTDTQYF TGTGCCAGCAGCTTAGCCCCCTCGCGAACAGATACGCAGTATTTT NA TRBV7-2 NA TRBJ2-3